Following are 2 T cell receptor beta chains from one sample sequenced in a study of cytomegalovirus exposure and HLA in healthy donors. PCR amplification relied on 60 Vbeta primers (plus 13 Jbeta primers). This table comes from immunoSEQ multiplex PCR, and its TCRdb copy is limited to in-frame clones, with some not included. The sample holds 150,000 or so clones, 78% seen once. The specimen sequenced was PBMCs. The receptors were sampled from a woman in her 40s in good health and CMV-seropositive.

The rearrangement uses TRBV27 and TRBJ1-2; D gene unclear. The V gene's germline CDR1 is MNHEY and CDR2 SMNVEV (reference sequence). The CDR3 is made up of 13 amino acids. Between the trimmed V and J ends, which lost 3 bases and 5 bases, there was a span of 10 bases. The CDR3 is CASSFAHRYGYTF. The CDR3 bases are TGTGCCAGCAGTTTCGCCCATAGATATGGCTACACCTTC.

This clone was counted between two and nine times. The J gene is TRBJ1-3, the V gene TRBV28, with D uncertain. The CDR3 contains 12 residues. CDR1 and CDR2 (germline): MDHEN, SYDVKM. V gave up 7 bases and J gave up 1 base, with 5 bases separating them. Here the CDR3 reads CASITSGNTIYF. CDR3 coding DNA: TGTGCCAGCATAACTTCTGGAAACACCATATATTTT.